These 20 T cell receptor beta chains came from one sample sequenced in a study of a mutant IDH1 vaccine in newly diagnosed glioma. Sequencing was performed with immunoSEQ multiplex PCR; in TCRdb, only in-frame clones are kept and a portion is missing. The data hold approximately 58,000 clones, with roughly four fifths observed a single time. Indicated time point: week 47, end of study. Vaccinated patients received 300 ug of mutant IDH1 20-mer peptide per dose, with topical imiquimod. These receptors' targets are unknown. The sequences come from PBMCs, collected from a glioma patient whose treatment included an IDH1 peptide vaccine. All receptors come from a man aged 25 to 40 with glioma.

The chain couples TRBV27 to TRBJ2-5, with D tentatively TRBD2 (7 bases). The germline gives CDR1 MNHEY, CDR2 SMNVEV (reference sequence). V lost 4 bases and J 6 bases, leaving 18 bases between the germline ends. The CDR3 consists of 15 residues. The DNA for the CDR3 is TGTGCCAGCAGTTCACCCTTAGGGGGGGGACAGACCCAGTACTTC. It yields the protein CASSSPLGGGQTQYF.

The genes are TRBV2 and TRBJ1-5; possible D gene TRBD1, 5 bases. CDR1 and CDR2 (germline): SNHLY, FYNNEI. V was clipped by 3 bases and J by 8 bases, with 17 bases between them. The CDR3 length is 15 residues. The CDR3, as DNA: TGTGCCAGCAGTGAGGAGCAGTTGGGGGTAAAGCCCCAGCATTTT. Its translation: CASSEEQLGVKPQHF.

This chain joins TRBV5-6 and TRBJ1-2; D is ambiguous. This CDR3 has 14 residues. Trimming stripped 2 bases from V and 1 base from J, with 9 bases between. Germline V gene lookup returns CDR1 SGHDT and CDR2 YYEEEE. The CDR3 sequence is CASSFITDNYGYTF. In DNA form, the CDR3 reads TGTGCCAGCAGCTTTATTACAGATAACTATGGCTACACCTTC. Complete variable domain (other parts from reference TRBV5-6 and TRBJ1-2): DAGVTQSPTHLIKTRGQQVTLRCSPKSGHDTVSWYQQALGQGPQFIFQYYEEEERQRGNFPDRFSGHQFPNYSSELNVNALLLGDSALYLCASSFITDNYGYTFGSGTRLTVV.

The chain uses TRBV7-2 and TRBJ2-3; D perhaps matches TRBD2 (5 bases). Germline V lookup: CDR1 SGHTA, CDR2 FQGNSA. Trimming stripped 1 base from V and 0 bases from J, with 8 bases between. The CDR3 is made up of 15 amino acids. The CDR3 region has the DNA TGTGCCAGCAGCTTAGGAGACTACAGCACAGATACGCAGTATTTT. Translation: CASSLGDYSTDTQYF.

This rearrangement joins TRBV30 to TRBJ2-2; no reliable D call. The CDR3 contains 15 residues. V was pared by 6 bases and J by 4 bases, with 18 bases between. The germline CDR1 and CDR2 sequences are GTSNPN and SVGIG (reference sequence). The CDR3 nucleotides read TGTGCCTGTTCTGGTTTAAATTATGGCACCGGGGAGCTGTTTTTT. Protein: CACSGLNYGTGELFF.

The chain combines TRBV10-3 with TRBJ1-1; D ambiguous. The CDR3 runs 12 residues. Trimming stripped 10 bases from V and 0 bases from J, with 9 bases between. The germline CDR1 and CDR2 sequences are ENHRY and SYGVKD. The CDR3 DNA reads as TGTGCCACCAACGCAGTGAACACTGAAGCTTTCTTT. The encoded protein is CATNAVNTEAFF.

V is TRBV11-3 and J is TRBJ2-1, with D possibly matching TRBD2 (5 bases). This CDR3 contains 15 residues. The germline V and J ends were trimmed by 5 bases and 3 bases, with 14 bases remaining between them. The germline V gene has CDR1 SGHNT and CDR2 YENEEA. The CDR3 DNA follows: TGTGCCAGCAGCCCCGGCCGGGGATTCTACAATGAGCAGTTCTTC. Amino acids: CASSPGRGFYNEQFF.

J is TRBJ2-1 and V is TRBV6-1; either TRBD1 or TRBD2 may fit D (5 bases each). CDR1 MNHNS and CDR2 SASEGT come from the germline V gene. This CDR3 contains 16 residues. Trimming stripped 0 bases from V and 5 bases from J, with 14 bases between. CDR3 loop: CASSEAWGLGDNEQFF. CDR3 bases: TGTGCCAGCAGTGAAGCTTGGGGGTTAGGGGACAATGAGCAGTTCTTC.

The chain links TRBV27 to TRBJ2-7; D is perhaps TRBD1 (6 bases). From germline, CDR1 is MNHEY and CDR2 SMNVEV (reference sequence). The CDR3 spans 15 residues. The V gene lost 1 base and the J gene lost 4 bases, with 14 bases spanning the gap. This CDR3 is CASSLLAGVVYEQYF. DNA for the CDR3: TGTGCCAGCAGTTTATTGGCAGGGGTGGTGTACGAGCAGTACTTC.

This clone appeared once. The chain joins TRBV5-1 to TRBJ2-6, with unresolved D. The V end lost 3 bases, the J end lost 1 base, and 14 bases lay between the germline ends. The CDR3 totals 17 residues. Germline CDR1 is SGHRS and CDR2 is YFSETQ. The CDR3 sequence is CASSWRPGESGANVLTF. For the CDR3, the DNA is TGCGCCAGCAGCTGGAGACCCGGCGAATCTGGGGCCAACGTCCTGACTTTC.

The CDR3 loop reads CASSLAAGQSGANVLTF. CDR3 nucleotide sequence: TGTGCCAGCAGCTTGGCGGCCGGGCAATCTGGGGCCAACGTCCTGACTTTC. The V call is TRBV5-4, the J call TRBJ2-6; no definite D call. Germline-derived CDR1 and CDR2 are SGHNT and YYREEE (reference sequence). The CDR3 spans 17 residues. Between the trimmed V and J ends, which lost 0 bases and 1 base, there was a span of 11 bases.

The chain combines TRBV7-9 with TRBJ2-7; 8 nucleotides agree with TRBD2. CDR1 is SEHNR, CDR2 FQNEAQ, per germline (reference sequence). J gave up 4 bases and V 4 bases, and 9 bases lay outside the gene matches. The CDR3 is 15 amino acids. The CDR3 sequence is CASSSGTRDVYEQYF. The DNA for the CDR3 is TGTGCCAGCAGCTCCGGGACTAGGGATGTTTACGAGCAGTACTTC. The whole variable domain, filled in from reference TRBV7-9 and TRBJ2-7, reads DTGVSQNPRHKITKRGQNVTFRCDPISEHNRLYWYRQTLGQGPEFLTYFQNEAQLEKSRLLSDRFSAERPKGSFSTLEIQRTEQGDSAMYLCASSSGTRDVYEQYFGPGTRLTVT.

Here the CDR3 reads CASSKGARSQETQYF. CDR3 in DNA: TGCGCCAGCAGCAAGGGGGCGCGTAGCCAAGAGACCCAGTACTTC. V usage is TRBV5-1 and J usage is TRBJ2-5; the match to TRBD1 covers 7 bases. Germline CDR1 reads SGHRS; CDR2 reads YFSETQ. The CDR3 covers 15 residues. J gave up 1 base and V 4 bases, and 7 bases lay outside the gene matches.

This clone was seen a few times. The chain employs TRBV2 and TRBJ2-2, with unresolved D. V gave up 5 bases and J gave up 9 bases, with 10 bases separating them. The CDR3 is made up of 12 amino acids. Germline V gives CDR1 SNHLY, CDR2 FYNNEI. The CDR3 region has the DNA TGTGCCAGCAGTTCAGGCCACCGGGAGCTGTTTTTT. This codes for CASSSGHRELFF.

The chain couples TRBV20-1 to TRBJ1-3; D is unclear. Looked up from germline, CDR1 is DFQATT and CDR2 is SNEGSKA (reference sequence). The CDR3 consists of 11 residues. V was clipped by 7 bases and J by 0 bases, with 4 bases between them. The DNA of the CDR3 is TGCAGTGTGAGCTCTGGAAACACCATATATTTT. It translates to CSVSSGNTIYF.

The sample holds one count of this clone. CDR3 nucleotides: TGTGCCAGCAGCTTAAGTCTCCTCAATGAGCAGTTCTTC. Encoded protein: CASSLSLLNEQFF. The chain has TRBV7-8 and TRBJ2-1; unclear D gene. Trimming removed 2 bases at V and 6 bases at J, with 8 bases between. The CDR3 contains 13 residues. Germline V gene sequence: CDR1 SGHVS, CDR2 FQNEAQ.

V gene TRBV7-9 combines with J gene TRBJ2-1; possible D gene TRBD1, 5 bases. The CDR3 covers 18 residues. CDR1 is SEHNR and CDR2 is FQNEAQ in the germline V gene (reference sequence). Deletions cut 3 bases from V and 0 bases from J, with 18 bases between. The CDR3 spells CASSFGQGTKSSYNEQFF. In nucleotides, the CDR3 is TGTGCCAGCAGCTTCGGCCAGGGCACCAAGAGCTCCTACAATGAGCAGTTCTTC.

This clone was recorded a few times. The rearrangement uses TRBV30 and TRBJ1-6; TRBD1 is a possible D gene (6 bases). Looked up from germline, CDR1 is GTSNPN and CDR2 is SVGIG (reference sequence). This CDR3 is 15 amino acids long. The germline V and J ends were trimmed by 0 bases and 10 bases, with 16 bases remaining between them. The CDR3 loop is CAWSVAQQGTSPLHF. The CDR3 DNA follows: TGTGCCTGGAGTGTAGCACAACAGGGCACCTCACCCCTCCACTTT.

This rearrangement joins TRBV15 to TRBJ1-4, with D unresolved. Germline values: CDR1 LNHNV, CDR2 YYDKDF (reference sequence). Trimming removed 2 bases from V and 5 bases from J, with 6 bases in between. The CDR3 totals 13 residues. CDR3: CATSRRENEKLFF. CDR3 nucleotides: TGTGCCACCAGCAGACGTGAAAATGAAAAACTGTTTTTT.

CDR3 in amino acids: CASSPRQGASSNSPLHF. DNA for the CDR3: TGTGCCAGCTCACCTCGACAGGGGGCGAGTAGTAATTCACCCCTCCACTTT. The chain is built from TRBV18 and TRBJ1-6; 10 nucleotides match TRBD1. Germline values: CDR1 KGHSH, CDR2 LQKENI. The CDR3 consists of 17 residues. With 3 bases clipped from V and 6 bases from J, the junction kept 8 bases outside the gene matches.